Included here is one TCR beta chain sequence, with context. Ten or more counts support this clonotype. The antigen this receptor binds is unknown. Its ends do not fully match the called genes, so a read error is possible. These data are taken from a study of T cells in Graves' hyperthyroidism and ophthalmopathy (dated by TCRdb to between 2019 and 2020). Looking at the study overall: Peripheral blood was sampled at the time of initial diagnosis, prior to any treatment. Whether ophthalmopathy could be predicted prospectively was tested in an independent validation cohort made up of roughly 20 hyperthyroidism patients plus 17 patients who later progressed to ophthalmopathy. Following sampling, methimazole starting at 30 mg daily was given to hyperthyroidism patients, and high-dose intravenous methylprednisolone was given to ophthalmopathy patients. The study also compared thyroid tissue and blood T-cell repertoires from several Graves' hyperthyroidism patients. TCR Vbeta CDR3 sequencing of 120 to 150 peripheral blood samples (fewer than 45 ophthalmopathy, about 80 hyperthyroidism and about 17 progressor patients) is reported in the paper. TCR V-J signatures able to tell the groups apart were searched for in a discovery cohort of 90 to 100 patients, of whom around 43 had Graves' ophthalmopathy and around 58 had stable Graves' hyperthyroidism. The 95 to 100 discovery patients were divided at random into training and test sets in a 7:3 ratio. What the research found in general, with its limitations: In validation, the model predicted progression to ophthalmopathy a median of roughly 6.1 months before onset, with roughly 70% sensitivity and just under 75% specificity. Most expanded thyroid clonotypes (frequency above 0.001) were also detected in blood, a finding suggesting that blood repertoires may reflect thyroid immune responses. A 13 V-J signature model separated ophthalmopathy from stable hyperthyroidism, with 87.88% sensitivity and roughly 81% specificity in cross-validation and 80%/75% in testing. Sample size was not statistically predetermined, and blinding of investigators to group allocation was not performed.

Reading the germline V gene (reference sequence) gives CDR1 SEHNR and CDR2 FQNEAQ. From cysteine to phenylalanine, the CDR3 is 14 amino acids long. The retained sequence is limited to the CDR3, 42 bases, with the frame set at the first base. The TCR beta CDR3 regions were amplified from the RNA transcripts. The first round of RT-PCR for the TCR CDR3 was performed with the HTBI primer set and the Qiagen OneStep RT-PCR kit. The libraries were constructed in a second round of multiplex PCR and then size-selected and purified. Paired-end sequencing of the libraries was performed with 100 bp reads on an Illumina HiSeq2000. The authors processed their data as follows. SOAPnuke was used to process the raw data, throwing out any read that contained adapters or uncalled bases, had a mean Phred below 15, or lacked an exact constant-primer or identifier match. High-quality paired reads were merged using COPE v1.2.5, and each unique nucleotide sequence was defined as a clonotype. MiTCR v1.1 was used to align the clonotypes against IMGT TRBV, TRBD and TRBJ reference segments. The analysis was restricted to V-J combinations with a frequency above 0.0001, which together covered approximately 99% of the repertoires. A TCS score was defined as the ratio of F50 (clonal expansion) to E x V (chaos), with BLOSUM62-based TCRdist applied between CDR3 peptides within each V-J. Welch's t-statistics and random forest reduced 500 to 650 V-J features to fewer than 15, which were used in a naive Bayes classifier (R e1071). The raw public data were reprocessed by TCRdb itself: fastp quality trimming at Q25, MiXCR clonotype calling, in-frame beta chains only. Every distinct CDR3 protein forms one entry, paired with its most common genes and DNA. TCRdb, not the authors, supplied the V and J calls. The sample table contains about 640,000 distinct CDR3 sequences; only one count was recorded for less than 25% of them. In total, the top ten clones hold 30% to 40% of the sample.

Ophthalmopathy patients had moderately to severely active disease, with a Clinical Activity Score of 3 or more, a NOSPECS grade of 4 or more, and a disease duration of less than 3 months. Any patient with an uncontrolled infection, another autoimmune disease, pregnancy or lactation was excluded. Diagnoses were established on the basis of clinical symptoms, serum thyroxine and TRAb, thyroid ultrasound, and orbital computed tomography. PBMCs were separated from approximately 9.9 ml of fresh peripheral blood using Ficoll-Paque density gradient centrifugation. Total RNA was extracted with Trizol reagent, and quality was checked on an Agilent 2100 Bioanalyzer.

Sequenced material: blood. The rearranged segments are TRBV7-9 and TRBJ2-7; D gene: possibly TRBD1, on 7 matching bases. The sequence was obtained from a man aged 25 to 40 with Graves' ophthalmopathy. CDR3 reads: CASSLRDRPYEQYF. In nucleotide form, the sequence is TGCGCCAGCAGCTTGCGGGACAGACCCTACGAGCAGTACTTC. With the rest looked up from the reference TRBV7-9 and TRBJ2-7 genes rather than sequenced, the full variable domain is DTGVSQNPRHKITKRGQNVTFRCDPISEHNRLYWYRQTLGQGPEFLTYFQNEAQLEKSRLLSDRFSAERPKGSFSTLEIQRTEQGDSAMYLCASSLRDRPYEQYFGPGTRLTVT.